The clone carrying this TCR beta chain was picked up one time. The data stem from a study of OX40 agonist ivuxolimab in advanced cancers. Trimming took 5 bases from V and 13 from J, leaving 6 bases between them. Germline V gives CDR1 DFQATT, CDR2 SNEGSKA (reference sequence). The CDR3 runs to 9 residues. This table comes from immunoSEQ multiplex PCR, and its TCRdb copy is limited to in-frame clones, with some not included. The sample yields about 71,000 clones, 78% seen once. Individuals having autoimmune disease history or systemic immunosuppression were not enrolled. The sequencing used CD4+ or CD8+ T cells sorted from blood, collected in a trial of the OX40 agonist ivuxolimab. V usage is TRBV20-1 and J usage is TRBJ1-6, with D unresolved. The sequence was obtained from an adult with an advanced solid tumor such as melanoma, head and neck, liver or kidney cancer. The CDR3 nucleotides read TGCAGTGCTCCCGCGCCCCTCCACTTT. This translates into CSAPAPLHF.